This T cell receptor beta chain originates from a study of T cells after yellow fever vaccination. TCRdb re-analysed the 5' RACE reads in MiXCR, keeping a single row per CDR3 protein. The sample holds around 550,000 distinct CDR3 sequences, 19% seen once. The CDR3 consists of 16 residues. After removal of 5 bases from V and 1 base from J, the junction contained 6 bases not matched to a gene. Per germline, CDR1 SSHAT and CDR2 FNYEAQ (reference sequence). The TCR originated in a man younger than 40 who received the YFV17D yellow fever vaccine. Source: PBMCs, taken 15 days after the yellow fever booster vaccination. The rearrangement uses TRBV7-7 and TRBJ2-3; 10 bases fit TRBD2. CDR3 sequence (DNA): TGTGCCAGCAGCGAAAGGACTAGCGGAGGCACAGATACGCAGTATTTT. It translates to CASSERTSGGTDTQYF.